The 16 T cell receptor beta chains in this list originate from one sample, sequenced in a study of T cell responses to AZD1222 COVID-19 vaccine. Using immunoSEQ multiplex PCR, the repertoire was profiled, and TCRdb retains in-frame clones only, with some absent. The sample lists some 96,000 clones, nearly 90% occurring once. Sequencing was performed on peripheral blood, taken on day 0 of AZD1222 vaccination. Every receptor here comes from an adult in good health.

DNA of the CDR3: TGTGCCAGTAGCGATAAGAACAGGGTAGGATCTGAAAAACTGTTTTTT. Translated: CASSDKNRVGSEKLFF. This chain uses TRBV19 with TRBJ1-4; weak D call: TRBD1 (6 bases). Germline V gives CDR1 LNHDA, CDR2 SQIVND (reference sequence). The CDR3 sequence is 16 residues long. The V end lost 6 bases, the J end lost 7 bases, and 21 bases lay between the germline ends.

The gene calls are TRBV30 and TRBJ1-6, with 9 bases that match TRBD1. This CDR3 comprises 14 residues. The junction had 8 bases not matched to a gene; V was cut back by 5 bases and J by 9 bases. Germline V gene lookup returns CDR1 GTSNPN and CDR2 SVGIG (reference sequence). The CDR3 region has the DNA TGTGCCTGGGGAACAGGGGGCGTGGGTTCACCCCTCCACTTT. Residues: CAWGTGGVGSPLHF.

In this sample, this clone turned up once. The chain couples TRBV30 to TRBJ2-7; D not resolved. The germline V gene encodes CDR1 GTSNPN and CDR2 SVGIG (reference sequence). Trimming stripped 4 bases from V and 2 bases from J, with 12 bases between. The length of the CDR3 is 13 residues. This chain's CDR3 is CAWTRRTPYEQYF. The CDR3 DNA reads TGTGCCTGGACCCGTCGGACCCCCTACGAGCAGTACTTC.

The chain carries TRBV27 and TRBJ2-5, with D perhaps matching TRBD1 or TRBD2 (5 bases each). V was pared by 0 bases and J by 5 bases, with 13 bases between. Germline V lookup: CDR1 MNHEY, CDR2 SMNVEV (reference sequence). The CDR3 sequence is 15 residues long. CDR3 sequence: CASSLSWGIWETQYF. The CDR3 DNA reads TGTGCCAGCAGTTTATCGTGGGGGATATGGGAGACCCAGTACTTC.

The J gene is TRBJ2-2, the V gene TRBV18, with D possibly being TRBD1 or TRBD2 (6 bases each). CDR3 length: 14 amino acids. V was trimmed by 3 bases and J by 6 bases, leaving 11 bases between them. The germline V gene has CDR1 KGHSH and CDR2 LQKENI. In nucleotides, the CDR3 is TGTGCCAGCTCACCGATCGGGGGCCCCGGGGAGCTGTTTTTT. This sequence encodes CASSPIGGPGELFF.

This sequence joins TRBV5-1 and TRBJ1-2, with 8 bases aligning to TRBD1. The CDR3 spans 15 residues. After removal of 4 bases from V and 6 bases from J, the junction contained 11 bases not matched to a gene. The germline CDR1 and CDR2 sequences are SGHRS and YFSETQ. CDR3 DNA: TGCGCCAGCAGCACCGGACAGGGAGGCTGGGATGGCTACACCTTC. Translating it yields CASSTGQGGWDGYTF.

This clone was seen a handful of times. This chain's CDR3 is CASSLRDEQYF. In DNA, the CDR3 is TGTGCCAGCAGCCTCCGGGACGAGCAGTACTTC. The J gene is TRBJ2-7, the V gene TRBV11-2, with no clear D. The CDR3 contains 11 residues. The V gene's germline CDR1 is SGHAT and CDR2 FQNNGV. Trimming took 5 bases from V and 5 from J, leaving 7 bases between them.

V is TRBV19 and J is TRBJ1-5; TRBD1 might be the D (5 bases). Germline V gives CDR1 LNHDA, CDR2 SQIVND (reference sequence). Trimming took off 5 bases at V and 0 bases at J, with 14 bases between the two ends. The CDR3 is 16 residues long. As DNA, the CDR3 is TGTGCCAGTAGTCTATCCGGGGGAGTTAGCAATCAGCCCCAGCATTTT. Its protein product is CASSLSGGVSNQPQHF.

The chain links TRBV21-1 to TRBJ1-1. TRBV21-1 is annotated as a pseudogene. This CDR3 comprises 16 residues. CDR3 protein: CASSPVAGPTDTEAFF. The CDR3, as DNA: TGTGCCAGCAGCCCCGTAGCAGGACCAACGGACACTGAAGCTTTCTTT.

In DNA form, the CDR3 reads TGTGCCAGCAGCCCGGGGGCCGGGCCCCAGCATTTT. It specifies CASSPGAGPQHF. The chain uses TRBV7-3 and TRBJ1-5; possible D gene TRBD1, 6 bases. The CDR3 spans 12 residues. Germline CDR1 reads SGHTA; CDR2 reads FQGTGA. V was shortened by 5 bases and J by 9 bases, with 11 bases between the two germline ends.

The rearrangement joins TRBV5-1 to TRBJ1-1, with a weak D call TRBD1 (5 bases). Germline values: CDR1 SGHRS, CDR2 YFSETQ. This CDR3 has 14 amino acids. Trimming took 4 bases from V and 1 from J, leaving 11 bases between them. The CDR3 sequence: CASSNGHSNTEAFF. CDR3 nucleotides: TGCGCCAGCAGCAACGGACACTCGAACACTGAAGCTTTCTTT.

The CDR3 here is CASSHQLAGNYNEQFF. In nucleotides, the CDR3 is TGCGCCAGCAGCCATCAATTAGCGGGGAACTACAATGAGCAGTTCTTC. The rearrangement uses TRBV4-1 and TRBJ2-1, with TRBD2 matching 8 bases. V was pared by 3 bases and J by 3 bases, with 7 bases of the junction left unmatched. The CDR3 extends over 16 amino acids. Germline V gene data show CDR1 as MGHRA and CDR2 as YSYEKL.

The rearrangement uses TRBV5-5 and TRBJ2-5; D unclear. CDR3 length: 13 amino acids. The V end was cut by 2 bases, the J end by 5 bases, with 10 bases between. Per germline, CDR1 SGHKS and CDR2 YYEKEE (reference sequence). The CDR3 reads CASSFHFLETQYF. CDR3 nucleotide sequence: TGTGCCAGCAGCTTTCACTTCTTGGAGACCCAGTACTTC.

This clone showed up just once. The chain employs TRBV20-1 and TRBJ1-6; D possibly corresponds to TRBD1 (5 bases). Trimming shortened V by 3 bases and J by 5 bases, and 11 bases separated the two germline ends. Germline CDR1 reads DFQATT; CDR2 reads SNEGSKA (reference sequence). The CDR3 consists of 14 residues. CDR3 sequence (DNA): TGCAGTGCTAGTTGGACACCTAATAATTCACCCCTCCACTTT. Translated: CSASWTPNNSPLHF.

The chain carries TRBV28 and TRBJ1-2; D remains ambiguous. Germline assignment: CDR1 MDHEN and CDR2 SYDVKM. The CDR3 has 14 amino acids. Trimming took 5 bases from V and 6 from J, leaving 16 bases between them. The CDR3 coding sequence is TGTGCCAGCAGTCCCCAAGGTGGGATCGATGGCTACACCTTC. Residues: CASSPQGGIDGYTF.

This chain joins TRBV5-1 and TRBJ2-3; D uncertain. The CDR3 has 13 amino acids. CDR1 is SGHRS and CDR2 is YFSETQ in the germline V gene. Trimming left V 2 bases short and J 2 bases short, with 6 bases between. CDR3 nucleotide sequence: TGCGCCAGCAGCTTCCAGTTCACAGATACGCAGTATTTT. Protein product: CASSFQFTDTQYF.